This is a list of T cell receptor beta chains from one sample in a study of vaccination effects on CD4 cells after COVID-19. The method was immunoSEQ multiplex PCR; TCRdb's version includes in-frame clones alone and lacks a portion of them. Of roughly 41,000 clones listed, 65% to 75% are singletons. Antigens for these TCRs are unknown. The sequences come from CD4+ T cells from PBMCs cultured without peptide, collected after COVID-19 vaccination. The receptors stem from a human donor who received a COVID-19 vaccine. Each CDR3 is given with its conserved first and last residue. D genes are given only for firm matches. Not every row has a clone size; where given, it reads once, few, many or a size class.

d_call j_call clone_size v_call cdr3_nt cdr3_aa
TRBD2 TRBJ2-3 . TRBV5-4 TGTGCCAGCAGCACCCCGGGACTAGTCCTGCGGGACACAGATACGCAGTATTTT CASSTPGLVLRDTDTQYF
TRBD2 TRBJ2-7 . TRBV5-1 TGCGCCAGCAGCTCTGGCGGGGGGGCCTACGAGCAGTACTTC CASSSGGGAYEQYF
. TRBJ2-3 . TRBV29-1 TGCAGCGTTGGGAGCGGGTCTAGCACAGATACGCAGTATTTT CSVGSGSSTDTQYF
. TRBJ2-1 . TRBV29-1 TGCAGCTTAGAGGACAGCTACAATGAGCAGTTCTTC CSLEDSYNEQFF
. TRBJ1-4 . TRBV4-1 TGCGCCAGCAGCCAAGGGAAGGGGGGGAGGGCAACTAATGAAAAACTGTTTTTT CASSQGKGGRATNEKLFF
TRBD1 TRBJ1-4 . TRBV5-6 TGTGCCAGCAGCCCAGACAGGGTAGGAGCGACTAATGAAAAACTGTTTTTT CASSPDRVGATNEKLFF
. TRBJ1-5 few TRBV4-1 TGCGCCAGCAGCCAAGGCGGGTATGGCGATCAGCCCCAGCATTTT CASSQGGYGDQPQHF
TRBD1 TRBJ1-4 . TRBV3-1/TRBV3-2 TGTGCCAGCAGCCGTAGACAGGGTGCAACTAATGAAAAACTGTTTTTT CASSRRQGATNEKLFF
TRBD1 TRBJ2-3 . TRBV11-2 TGTGCCAGCAGCTCAGGACAGGGTACAGATACGCAGTATTTT CASSSGQGTDTQYF
. TRBJ2-2 . TRBV12-3/TRBV12-4 TGTGCCAGCAGTCACCAGGTGGGGGAGCTGTTTTTT CASSHQVGELFF
. TRBJ2-6 . TRBV6-1 TGTGCCAGCAGTGACCGGGGAGGGGGATCTGGGGCCAACGTCCTGACTTTC CASSDRGGGSGANVLTF
TRBD1 TRBJ2-4 . TRBV3-1/TRBV3-2 TGTGCCAGCAGCCCCGGGACAGAAAACATTCAGTACTTC CASSPGTENIQYF
. TRBJ2-1 once TRBV4-1 TGCGCCAGCAGCCGACAGCAACGCTCCTACAATGAGCAGTTCTTC CASSRQQRSYNEQFF
. TRBJ2-5 few TRBV7-9 TGTGCCAGCAGCTTGAGTGGTGCAGAGACCCAGTACTTC CASSLSGAETQYF
. TRBJ1-1 many TRBV6-4 TGTGCCAGCAGTGACGGGACACGAACCGGGGAAGCTTTCTTT CASSDGTRTGEAFF
. TRBJ1-2 once TRBV12-3/TRBV12-4 TGTGCCAGCAGTTTAGGGAGTAACTATGGCTACACCTTC CASSLGSNYGYTF
TRBD1 TRBJ2-1 few TRBV4-1 TGCGCCAGCAGCCAAGACGCCCTTGGGACAGGGAGCTCCTACAATGAGCAGTTCTTC CASSQDALGTGSSYNEQFF
TRBD1 TRBJ1-1 . TRBV3-1/TRBV3-2 TGTGCCAGCAGCCAACCGCCCAGGGACAGCTCGAACACTGAAGCTTTCTTT CASSQPPRDSSNTEAFF
. TRBJ2-7 . TRBV5-8 TGTGCCAGCAGCTCAAGGACGGTCTACGAGCAGTACTTC CASSSRTVYEQYF
. TRBJ2-7 few TRBV10-3 TGTGCCATCAGTGAGTACGACTACGAGCAGTACTTC CAISEYDYEQYF
. TRBJ1-1 . TRBV12-5 TGTGCTGGGAGGGAAATGAACACTGAAGCTTTCTTT CAGREMNTEAFF
TRBD2 TRBJ2-2 . TRBV7-9 TGTGCCAGCAGCTTACGGGGGGGGACCGGGGAGCTGTTTTTT CASSLRGGTGELFF
TRBD2 TRBJ2-5 . TRBV10-3 TGTGCCATCAGCCACGGGGGTAGCGGGAAAGAGACCCAGTACTTC CAISHGGSGKETQYF
. TRBJ2-5 . TRBV2 TGTGCCAGCGTGAACGGAGGGATCCAAGAGACCCAGTACTTC CASVNGGIQETQYF
. TRBJ1-1 . TRBV7-6 TGTGCCAGCAGGGGGACGTCAAACCTGAACACTGAAGCTTTCTTT CASRGTSNLNTEAFF
TRBD2 TRBJ2-2 . TRBV6-6 TGTGCCAGCAGCCGAGGGACTAGCGGGGGGAACACCGGGGAGCTGTTTTTT CASSRGTSGGNTGELFF
TRBD2 TRBJ2-7 . TRBV5-4 TGTGCCAGCAGCTTGAATCTAGCGGGCGGATGGAACGAGCAGTACTTC CASSLNLAGGWNEQYF
. TRBJ1-2 . TRBV5-8 TGTGCCAGCAGCTTGATCGCAGGCAACTATGGCTACACCTTC CASSLIAGNYGYTF
. TRBJ2-1 . TRBV27 TGTGCCAGCAGTGGACAGTACAATGAGCAGTTCTTC CASSGQYNEQFF